The 25 T cell receptor beta chains listed next were all sequenced from one sample in a study of blood T cells in healthy people across ages. Primers used in a second PCR of about 6 to 11 cycles were a sample-barcoded 5' primer and a J-beta primer mix. MiXCR, run by TCRdb on the 5' RACE reads, gives a single entry per CDR3 protein. The sample lists some 1.7 million distinct CDR3 sequences; 28% were seen once. Sequencing used blood. The receptors stem from a woman in her twenties or thirties in good health.

This clonotype was seen many times. V is TRBV7-9 and J is TRBJ2-4; TRBD2 matches 8 bases. V lost 0 bases and J lost 0; bases outside the gene matches: 10. CDR1 is SEHNR, CDR2 FQNEAQ, per germline (reference sequence). The CDR3 extends over 19 amino acids. DNA of the CDR3: TGTGCCAGCAGCTTAGCACTAGCGGAGTACAACGCAGCCAAAAACATTCAGTACTTC. As protein: CASSLALAEYNAAKNIQYF.

This clonotype came up a few times. The J gene is TRBJ2-7, the V gene TRBV5-6; D not resolved. V lost 4 bases, J lost 2 bases, and 10 bases lay in between. The CDR3 spans 13 residues. In germline, CDR1 is SGHDT, CDR2 YYEEEE. The CDR3 spells CASSLFGPYEQYF. The CDR3 DNA reads as TGTGCCAGCAGCCTCTTCGGCCCCTACGAGCAGTACTTC.

The table lists this clonotype with a few counts. The chain has TRBV30 and TRBJ1-2; possible D gene TRBD1, 5 bases. V was trimmed by 0 bases and J by 8 bases, leaving 19 bases between them. Germline CDR1 is GTSNPN and CDR2 is SVGIG (reference sequence). The CDR3 totals 15 residues. CDR3 coding DNA: TGTGCCTGGAGTGTACTTCGGCAGGGAATAGGAGGCTACACCTTC. It encodes CAWSVLRQGIGGYTF.

The sample holds a few counts of this clonotype. The V call is TRBV7-9, the J call TRBJ2-3, with TRBD1 matching 7 bases. Germline V CDR1 and CDR2: SEHNR, FQNEAQ (reference sequence). The trim removed 5 bases at V and 2 bases at J, leaving 7 bases unmatched. There are 15 residues in the CDR3. CDR3 DNA sequence: TGTGCCAGCAGCCCAGGGACAGTGACCACAGATACGCAGTATTTT. It yields the protein CASSPGTVTTDTQYF.

The gene calls are TRBV30 and TRBJ2-7, with a weak D call TRBD2 (6 bases). Trimming shortened V by 3 bases and J by 7 bases, and 16 bases separated the two germline ends. From germline, CDR1 is GTSNPN and CDR2 SVGIG (reference sequence). This CDR3 comprises 13 residues. The CDR3 DNA is TGTGCCTGGAGCAGCGAGACTAGAACGGAGCAGTACTTC. Its protein product is CAWSSETRTEQYF. Using reference TRBV30 and TRBJ2-7 for the parts outside the CDR3, the full variable domain is SQTIHQWPATLVQPVGSPLSLECTVEGTSNPNLYWYRQAAGRGLQLLFYSVGIGQISSEVPQNLSASRPQDRQFILSSKKLLLSDSGFYLCAWSSETRTEQYFGPGTRLTVT.

This clonotype was detected only a few times. The chain carries TRBV7-7 and TRBJ1-1; D possibly corresponds to TRBD1 (5 bases). Germline CDR1 and CDR2: SSHAT and FNYEAQ (reference sequence). The CDR3 is made up of 13 amino acids. The V gene lost 5 bases and the J gene lost 9 bases, with 16 bases spanning the gap. The CDR3 coding sequence is TGTGCCAGCAGCGCGGGACGGCGACGCAAAGCTTTCTTT. Translating it yields CASSAGRRRKAFF.

This clonotype has a handful of counts. The rearrangement uses TRBV2 and TRBJ2-7, with D unclear. V gave up 1 base and J gave up 5 bases, with 12 bases separating them. The CDR3 has 14 residues. The V gene's germline CDR1 is SNHLY and CDR2 FYNNEI. The DNA of the CDR3 is TGTGCCAGCAGTGAAGAGGGTGAGAGGAACGAGCAGTACTTC. It is translated as CASSEEGERNEQYF.

This clonotype has a handful of counts. This rearrangement joins TRBV5-1 to TRBJ2-5, with a weak D call TRBD2 (6 bases). CDR1 is SGHRS, CDR2 YFSETQ, per germline. With 1 base removed from V and 7 bases from J, the gap between germline ends came to 20 bases. The CDR3 has 16 residues. The CDR3 protein is CASSLFVGGPEGTQYF. The CDR3 DNA sequence: TGCGCCAGCAGCTTGTTCGTGGGGGGACCCGAAGGGACCCAGTACTTC.

This CDR3 reads CASSGGLAIDEQYF. Written as DNA, the CDR3 is TGCGCCAGCAGTGGAGGCCTAGCGATCGATGAGCAGTACTTC. The chain carries TRBV10-1 and TRBJ2-7; perhaps TRBD2 as D (6 bases). Trimming left V 4 bases short and J 7 bases short, with 17 bases between. The CDR3 is made up of 14 amino acids. CDR1 WNHNN and CDR2 SYGVQD come from the germline V gene (reference sequence).

This clonotype was recorded at least ten times. The V and J genes are TRBV20-1 and TRBJ2-1; 9 nucleotides agree with TRBD2. The CDR3 is 16 residues long. V lost 6 bases, J lost 4 bases, and 13 bases stayed unmatched. Germline-derived CDR1 and CDR2 are DFQATT and SNEGSKA (reference sequence). The CDR3 bases are TGCAGTGCCAGTGTACTAGCGGGTCGGGATTACAATGAGCAGTTCTTC. Translated, it gives CSASVLAGRDYNEQFF.

Concerning this clonotype: This may be a read error, as it is one base from a much larger clone. No conserved phenylalanine or tryptophan ends this CDR3, so it is likely a read error. This rearrangement joins TRBV12-5 to TRBJ1-2; the D is unclear. Looked up from germline, CDR1 is LGHNT and CDR2 is FRNRAP. This CDR3 comprises 11 residues. Trimming left V 3 bases short and J 2 bases short, with 1 base between. The CDR3 sequence: CASGLNYGYTC. CDR3 sequence (DNA): TGTGCTAGTGGTTTAAACTATGGCTACACCTGC.

This clonotype was detected ten times or more. J is TRBJ2-5 and V is TRBV20-1, with D perhaps being TRBD1 or TRBD2 (5 bases each). Per the germline V gene, CDR1 is DFQATT and CDR2 is SNEGSKA (reference sequence). V lost 6 bases to trimming and J lost 2 bases, with 13 bases between them. The CDR3 has 13 amino acids. CDR3: CSAESWGQETQYF. Written as DNA, the CDR3 is TGCAGTGCAGAGAGTTGGGGGCAAGAGACCCAGTACTTC.

J is TRBJ2-4 and V is TRBV30; 8 nucleotides agree with TRBD2. The J call may be faulty, since TRBJ2-7 better matches the DNA end. Germline CDR1 reads GTSNPN; CDR2 reads SVGIG (reference sequence). CDR3 length equals 15 residues. CDR3 coding DNA: TGTGCCTGGAGTGTCGGGACTAGGGGGTCCCGCGAGCAGTACTTC. This sequence encodes CAWSVGTRGSREQYF.

The table lists this clonotype with a few counts. The chain carries TRBV12-3 or TRBV12-4 and TRBJ2-1; 11 bases align to TRBD2. The length of the CDR3 is 13 residues. J lost 9 bases, V lost 3 bases, and 1 base had no gene match. CDR3 coding DNA: TGTGCCAGCAGTTTTAGCGGGAGGGGTGAGCAGTTCTTC. Translating it yields CASSFSGRGEQFF.

Concerning this clonotype itself: One end of the junction is discordant with germline, which a read error may explain. The rearrangement joins TRBV6-5 to TRBJ1-2; tentative D call: TRBD1 (6 bases). From germline, CDR1 is MNHEY and CDR2 SVGAGI. The CDR3 covers 12 residues. CDR3 sequence (DNA): TGTGTCAGCAGAACAGGGTTGGGAGGCTACACCTTC. Its translation is CVSRTGLGGYTF.

V gene TRBV9 combines with J gene TRBJ2-5; D is undetermined. Germline V CDR1 and CDR2: SGDLS, YYNGEE. The V gene lost 3 bases and the J gene lost 10 bases, with 16 bases spanning the gap. The CDR3 runs 13 residues. The CDR3 nucleotides read TGTGCCAGCAGCGACCCCATTAGTAAGGACCAGTACTTC. Translated: CASSDPISKDQYF. The full variable domain, rest sourced from reference TRBV9 and TRBJ2-5, is DSGVTQTPKHLITATGQRVTLRCSPRSGDLSVYWYQQSLDQGLQFLIQYYNGEERAKGNILERFSAQQFPDLHSELNLSSLELGDSALYFCASSDPISKDQYFGPGTRLLVL.

This clonotype was recorded a few times. The chain combines TRBV29-1 with TRBJ1-2; possibly TRBD1 for D (6 bases). Germline values: CDR1 SQVTM, CDR2 ANQGSEA. The CDR3 covers 14 residues. The V end was cut by 1 base, the J end by 6 bases, with 15 bases between. CDR3 sequence reads: CSVEVQPGDHGYTF. DNA of the CDR3: TGCAGCGTTGAAGTCCAGCCAGGGGATCATGGCTACACCTTC. The full variable domain, with the rest looked up from reference TRBV29-1 and TRBJ1-2, is SAVISQKPSRDICQRGTSLTIQCQVDSQVTMMFWYRQQPGQSLTLIATANQGSEATYESGFVIDKFPISRPNLTFSTLTVSNMSPEDSSIYLCSVEVQPGDHGYTFGSGTRLTVV.

The chain carries TRBV5-1 and TRBJ2-2; 7 nucleotides line up with TRBD1. V lost 3 bases and J lost 8; bases outside the gene matches: 4. Per germline, CDR1 SGHRS and CDR2 YFSETQ. The CDR3 is 13 residues long. The CDR3 DNA is TGCGCCAGCAGCTGGGGACAGTTGGGGGAGCTGTTTTTT. The encoded protein is CASSWGQLGELFF.

This sequence joins TRBV4-1 and TRBJ1-2; no reliable D call. CDR1 and CDR2 (germline): MGHRA, YSYEKL. V was clipped by 1 base and J by 0 bases, with 9 bases between them. The CDR3 runs 15 residues. In DNA, the CDR3 is TGCGCCAGCAGCCAAGCGGACGGAGCTAACTATGGCTACACCTTC. Its protein product is CASSQADGANYGYTF.

The rearrangement joins TRBV2 to TRBJ2-7; 8 bases are a match to TRBD2. V dropped 11 bases and J dropped 5; count of bases not matched to a gene: 5. Per the germline V gene, CDR1 is SNHLY and CDR2 is FYNNEI. This CDR3 has 11 residues. This CDR3 reads CAAYGGDEQYF. Here the CDR3 DNA reads TGTGCCGCCTACGGGGGGGACGAGCAGTACTTC. Using reference TRBV2 and TRBJ2-7 for the parts outside the CDR3, the full variable domain is EPEVTQTPSHQVTQMGQEVILRCVPISNHLYFYWYRQILGQKVEFLVSFYNNEISEKSEIFDDQFSVERPDGSNFTLKIRSTKLEDSAMYFCAAYGGDEQYFGPGTRLTVT.

This clonotype was observed many times. The chain employs TRBV12-3 or TRBV12-4 and TRBJ1-1; D remains ambiguous. V was cut by 5 bases and J by 7 bases, with 14 bases left in between. The CDR3 has 13 residues. CDR3 DNA: TGTGCCAGCAGTGCGACCGGCTTAGTTGAAGCTTTCTTT. The encoded protein is CASSATGLVEAFF.

The chain couples TRBV28 to TRBJ2-1; D possibly uses TRBD1 or TRBD2 (5 bases each). The CDR3 contains 16 residues. Per the germline V gene, CDR1 is MDHEN and CDR2 is SYDVKM. Trimming took off 1 base at V and 2 bases at J, with 12 bases between the two ends. CDR3 in DNA: TGTGCCAGCAGTTTATTCTCGGGACGGGCCTACAATGAGCAGTTCTTC. Translation: CASSLFSGRAYNEQFF.

This clonotype was counted at least ten times. V and J are TRBV20-1 and TRBJ2-1; 7 positions agree with TRBD2. CDR3 length: 14 residues. The ends lost 5 bases at V and 5 bases at J; junction bases unmatched: 9. Germline-derived CDR1 and CDR2 are DFQATT and SNEGSKA (reference sequence). The CDR3 DNA reads as TGCAGTGCTTATCCGGGACTAACCAACAATGAGCAGTTCTTC. It codes for CSAYPGLTNNEQFF.

This clonotype was observed a handful of times. The chain carries TRBV9 and TRBJ1-4; D call uncertain. Deletions cut 3 bases from V and 3 bases from J, with 12 bases between. This CDR3 has 15 amino acids. Germline CDR1 and CDR2: SGDLS and YYNGEE. CDR3 loop: CASSGGSSANEKLFF. The CDR3 nucleotides are TGTGCCAGCAGCGGAGGTAGTTCAGCTAATGAAAAACTGTTTTTT.

This clonotype was detected only a few times. The chain carries TRBV10-2 and TRBJ2-7; 9 nucleotides align to TRBD1. This CDR3 comprises 14 residues. CDR1 and CDR2 from the germline V gene are WSHSY and SAAADI. V was clipped by 4 bases and J by 6 bases; unmatched bases: 7. The CDR3 DNA reads TGCGCCAGCAGTGTGCTGACAGGGGGAAGCGAGCAGTACTTC. Protein: CASSVLTGGSEQYF.